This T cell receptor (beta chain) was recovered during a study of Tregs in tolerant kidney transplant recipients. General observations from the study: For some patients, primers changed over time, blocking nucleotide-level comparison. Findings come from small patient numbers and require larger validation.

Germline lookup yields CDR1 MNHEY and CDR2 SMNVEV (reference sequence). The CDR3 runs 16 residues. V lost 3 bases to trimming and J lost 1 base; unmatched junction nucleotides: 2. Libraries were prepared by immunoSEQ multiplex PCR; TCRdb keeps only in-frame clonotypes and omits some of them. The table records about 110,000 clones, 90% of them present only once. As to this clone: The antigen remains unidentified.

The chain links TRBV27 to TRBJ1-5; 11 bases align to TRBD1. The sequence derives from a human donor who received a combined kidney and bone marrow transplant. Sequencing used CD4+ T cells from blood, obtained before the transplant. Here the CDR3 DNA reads TGTGCCAGCAGTTTTGGGACAGGGGGAAGCAATCAGCCCCAGCATTTT. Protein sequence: CASSFGTGGSNQPQHF.